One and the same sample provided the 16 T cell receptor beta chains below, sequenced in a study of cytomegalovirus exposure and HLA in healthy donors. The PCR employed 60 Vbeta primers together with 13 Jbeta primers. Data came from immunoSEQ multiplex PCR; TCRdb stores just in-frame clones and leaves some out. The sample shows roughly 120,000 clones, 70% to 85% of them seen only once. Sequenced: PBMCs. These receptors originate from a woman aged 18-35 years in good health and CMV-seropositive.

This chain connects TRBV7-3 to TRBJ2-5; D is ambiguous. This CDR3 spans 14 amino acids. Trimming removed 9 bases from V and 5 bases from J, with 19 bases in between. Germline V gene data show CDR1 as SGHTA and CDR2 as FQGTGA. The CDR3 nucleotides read TGTGCCAGTGGCCCAGGAACGAGTTTGGAGACCCAGTACTTC. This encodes CASGPGTSLETQYF.

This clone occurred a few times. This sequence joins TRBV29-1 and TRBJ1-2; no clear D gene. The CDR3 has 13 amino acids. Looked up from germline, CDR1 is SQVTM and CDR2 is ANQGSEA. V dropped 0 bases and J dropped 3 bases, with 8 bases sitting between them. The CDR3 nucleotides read TGCAGCGTTGAAGATTTGGCCTACTATGGCTACACCTTC. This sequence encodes CSVEDLAYYGYTF.

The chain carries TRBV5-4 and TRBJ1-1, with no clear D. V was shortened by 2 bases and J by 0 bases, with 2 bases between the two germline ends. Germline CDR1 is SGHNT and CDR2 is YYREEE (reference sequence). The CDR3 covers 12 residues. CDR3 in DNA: TGTGCCAGCAGCTTCATGAACACTGAAGCTTTCTTT. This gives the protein CASSFMNTEAFF.

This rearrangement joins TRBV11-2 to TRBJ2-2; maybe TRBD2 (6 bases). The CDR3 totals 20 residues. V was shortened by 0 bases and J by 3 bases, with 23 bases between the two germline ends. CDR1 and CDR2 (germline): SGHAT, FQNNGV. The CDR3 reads CASSLDRLGGSEEDTGELFF. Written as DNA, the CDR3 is TGTGCCAGCAGCTTAGATCGTTTGGGAGGTTCCGAAGAGGACACCGGGGAGCTGTTTTTT.

CDR3 sequence (DNA): TGCGCCAGCAGCTTGGGTTGGCGGGGGGTACAAGAGACCCAGTACTTC. Its protein product is CASSLGWRGVQETQYF. The V call is TRBV5-1, the J call TRBJ2-5; 8 bases align to TRBD2. CDR1 SGHRS and CDR2 YFSETQ come from the germline V gene. This CDR3 is 16 amino acids long. J was trimmed by 2 bases and V by 0 bases; bases with no gene match: 6.

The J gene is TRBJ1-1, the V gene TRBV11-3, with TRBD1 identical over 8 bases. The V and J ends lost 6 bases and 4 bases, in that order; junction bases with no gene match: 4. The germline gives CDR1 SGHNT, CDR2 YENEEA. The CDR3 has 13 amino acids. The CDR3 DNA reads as TGTGCCAGCAGTTTCACAGGGGGCACTGAAGCTTTCTTT. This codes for CASSFTGGTEAFF.

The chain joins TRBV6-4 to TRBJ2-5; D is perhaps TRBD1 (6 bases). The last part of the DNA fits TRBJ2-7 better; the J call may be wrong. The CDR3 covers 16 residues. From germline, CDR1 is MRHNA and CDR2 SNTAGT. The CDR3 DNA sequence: TGTGCCAGCAACCAGGGGACCACCCCGCCTTCCTACGAGCAGTACTTC. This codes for CASNQGTTPPSYEQYF.

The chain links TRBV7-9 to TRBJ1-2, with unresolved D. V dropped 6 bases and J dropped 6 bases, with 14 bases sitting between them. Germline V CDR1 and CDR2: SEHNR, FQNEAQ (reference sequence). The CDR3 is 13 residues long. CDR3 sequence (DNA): TGTGCCAGCAGTCCCCGTCGGGAGGATGGCTACACCTTC. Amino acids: CASSPRREDGYTF.

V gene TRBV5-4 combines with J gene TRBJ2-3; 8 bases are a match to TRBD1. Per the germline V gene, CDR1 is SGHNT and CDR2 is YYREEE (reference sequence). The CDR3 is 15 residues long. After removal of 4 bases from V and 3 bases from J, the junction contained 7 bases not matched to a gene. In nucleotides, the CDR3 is TGTGCCAGCAGCCTAGGACAGGGACAGACAGATACGCAGTATTTT. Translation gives CASSLGQGQTDTQYF.

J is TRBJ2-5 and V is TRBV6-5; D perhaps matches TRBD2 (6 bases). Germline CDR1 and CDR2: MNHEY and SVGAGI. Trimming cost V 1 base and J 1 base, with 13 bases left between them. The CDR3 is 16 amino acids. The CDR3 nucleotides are TGTGCCAGCAGTTACTTCCGGGACTCCCCCCAAGAGACCCAGTACTTC. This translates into CASSYFRDSPQETQYF.

DNA for the CDR3: TGTGCCTGGAGTCGACAGGGTCCTGGCTACACCTTC. It specifies CAWSRQGPGYTF. The chain is built from TRBV30 and TRBJ1-2, with 7 positions matching TRBD1. The CDR3 length is 12 residues. Germline values: CDR1 GTSNPN, CDR2 SVGIG (reference sequence). V shed 2 bases, J shed 7 bases, and the junction held 4 bases outside the gene matches.

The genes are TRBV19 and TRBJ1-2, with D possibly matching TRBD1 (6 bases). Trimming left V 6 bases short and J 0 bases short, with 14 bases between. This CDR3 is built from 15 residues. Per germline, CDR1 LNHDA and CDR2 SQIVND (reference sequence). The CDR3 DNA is TGTGCCAGTAGAGATGACAGGAGATCTAACTATGGCTACACCTTC. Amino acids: CASRDDRRSNYGYTF.

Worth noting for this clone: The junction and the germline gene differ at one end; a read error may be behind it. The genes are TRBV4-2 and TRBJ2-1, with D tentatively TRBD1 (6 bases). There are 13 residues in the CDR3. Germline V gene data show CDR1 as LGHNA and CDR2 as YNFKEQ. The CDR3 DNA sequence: TGTGCCAGCAGCCAGGACATCGTTAGGGGGATGGTCTTC. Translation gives CASSQDIVRGMVF.

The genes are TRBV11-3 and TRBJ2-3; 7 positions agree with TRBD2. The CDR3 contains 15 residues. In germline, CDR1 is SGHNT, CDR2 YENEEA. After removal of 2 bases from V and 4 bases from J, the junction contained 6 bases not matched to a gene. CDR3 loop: CASSLPGAGADTQYF. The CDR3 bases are TGTGCCAGCAGCTTACCCGGGGCGGGGGCAGATACGCAGTATTTT.

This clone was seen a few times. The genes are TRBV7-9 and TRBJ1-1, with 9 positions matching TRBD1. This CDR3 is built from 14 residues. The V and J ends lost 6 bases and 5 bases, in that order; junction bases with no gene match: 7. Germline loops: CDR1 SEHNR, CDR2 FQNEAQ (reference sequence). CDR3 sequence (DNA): TGTGCCAGCAGGGGCGGGACAGGGATGACTGAAGCTTTCTTT. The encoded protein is CASRGGTGMTEAFF.

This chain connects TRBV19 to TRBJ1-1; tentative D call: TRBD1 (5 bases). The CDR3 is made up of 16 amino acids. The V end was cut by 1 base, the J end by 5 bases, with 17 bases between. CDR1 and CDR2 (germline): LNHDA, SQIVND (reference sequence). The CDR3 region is CASSIGGAHGGTEAFF. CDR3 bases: TGTGCCAGTAGTATAGGAGGGGCGCACGGGGGAACTGAAGCTTTCTTT.